This TCR beta chain emerged from a study of shared clonotypes between healthy human individuals. This table comes from immunoSEQ multiplex PCR, and its TCRdb copy is limited to in-frame clones, with some not included. Of approximately 2.4 million clones listed, around 95% are singletons. On this clone itself: Its antigen remains unidentified.

General study points: Naive subsets generally had larger estimated richness than memory subsets. Across a handful of donors, naive CD4 shared roughly 5%, naive CD8 over 3%, memory CD4 roughly 2.1%, memory CD8 roughly 0.37%.

Within Nashville, Tennessee resided all donors, each a Caucasian adult. CD4+ cell separation produced CD45RA+ naive and CD45RA-negative memory subsets. Material for sequencing was naive CD4+ T cells sorted from blood. Subset here: CD45RA+ positively selected. The clonotype comes from a man between 18 and 35 years old in good health.

The DNA for the CDR3 is TGTGCCATCAGCCCGGGACCAGAGGGCACCATATATTTT. It encodes CAISPGPEGTIYF. The chain employs TRBV10-3 and TRBJ1-3, with D tentatively TRBD1 (5 bases). CDR1 ENHRY and CDR2 SYGVKD come from the germline V gene. Between the trimmed V and J ends, which lost 6 bases and 9 bases, there was a span of 15 bases. This CDR3 contains 13 residues.